This TCR beta chain was obtained from a study of T cell responses to AZD1222 COVID-19 vaccine. Clones were sequenced by immunoSEQ multiplex PCR, and TCRdb holds only the in-frame ones, with some missing. The sample holds roughly 130,000 clones; around nine tenths are singletons and the top ten take 1.5% to 2%. General study points: Across the whole spike, CD4 TCRs peaked at regions 160-218 and 743-854. Only six individuals given AZD1222 were seropositive at baseline. The reported proportion of spike-specific TCRs targeting unmutated variant regions was nearly half.

Comments on this clone: Its matching antigen is unknown.

Sample: peripheral blood, taken on day 0 of AZD1222 vaccination. The sequence derives from an adult in good health.

DNA of the CDR3: TGTGCCAGCCGACGCCCCAGCACAGGGGCAGATACGCAGTATTTT. Translation: CASRRPSTGADTQYF. The J gene is TRBJ2-3, the V gene TRBV6-6, with 7 bases matching TRBD1. V gave up 8 bases and J gave up 4 bases; unmatched junction bases: 12. The germline CDR1 and CDR2 sequences are MNHNY and SVGAGI (reference sequence). This CDR3 comprises 15 residues.